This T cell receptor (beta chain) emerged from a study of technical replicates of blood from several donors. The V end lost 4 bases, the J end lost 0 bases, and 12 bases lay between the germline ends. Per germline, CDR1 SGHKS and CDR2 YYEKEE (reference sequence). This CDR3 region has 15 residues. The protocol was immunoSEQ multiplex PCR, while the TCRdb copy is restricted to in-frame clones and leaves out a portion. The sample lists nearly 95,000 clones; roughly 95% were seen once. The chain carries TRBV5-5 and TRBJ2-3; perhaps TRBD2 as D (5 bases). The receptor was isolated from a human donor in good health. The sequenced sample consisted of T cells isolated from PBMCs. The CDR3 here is CASSPAGRSTDTQYF. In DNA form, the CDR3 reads TGTGCCAGCAGCCCTGCGGGCCGGAGCACAGATACGCAGTATTTT.